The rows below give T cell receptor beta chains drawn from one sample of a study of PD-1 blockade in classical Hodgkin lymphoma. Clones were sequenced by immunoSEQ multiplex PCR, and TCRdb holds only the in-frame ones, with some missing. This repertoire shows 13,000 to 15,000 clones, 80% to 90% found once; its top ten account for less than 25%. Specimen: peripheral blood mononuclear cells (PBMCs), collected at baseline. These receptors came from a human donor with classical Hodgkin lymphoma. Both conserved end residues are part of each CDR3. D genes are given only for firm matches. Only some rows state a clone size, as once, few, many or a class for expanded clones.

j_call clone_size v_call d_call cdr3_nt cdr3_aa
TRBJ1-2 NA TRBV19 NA TGTGCCAGTAGTCCTTTGAGGGCCGACTATGGCTACACCTTC CASSPLRADYGYTF
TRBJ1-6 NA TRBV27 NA TGTGCCAGCAGTTTTTACCAGGGAACACTTAATTCACCCCTCCACTTT CASSFYQGTLNSPLHF
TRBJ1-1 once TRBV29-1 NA TGCAGCGTTGCAGTGGGGGCTTCCGACACTGAAGCTTTCTTT CSVAVGASDTEAFF
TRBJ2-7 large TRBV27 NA TGTGCCAGCTTTTCGGTGTCCTACGAGCAGTACTTC CASFSVSYEQYF
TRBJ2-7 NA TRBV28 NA TGTGCCAGCAGGTCTCCGGGACAACTCTACGAGCAGTACTTC CASRSPGQLYEQYF
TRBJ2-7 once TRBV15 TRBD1 TGTGCCACCAGCTTATCGACAGGGTACAAGTTCCTACGCGAGCAGTACTTC CATSLSTGYKFLREQYF
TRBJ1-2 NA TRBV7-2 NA TGTGCCAGCAGCTTAAGACGGCCCTCAGCGGGCTACACCTTC CASSLRRPSAGYTF
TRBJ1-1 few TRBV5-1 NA TGCGCCAGCAGCCCCAGGGCGAACACTGAAGCTTTCTTT CASSPRANTEAFF
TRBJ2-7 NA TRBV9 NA TGTGCCAGCAATAGCCAGAACTACGAGCAGTACTTC CASNSQNYEQYF
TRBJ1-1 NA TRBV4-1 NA TGCGCCGGCAGCCAAGAGATTACCCAGACCTCTGAAGCTTTCTTT CAGSQEITQTSEAFF
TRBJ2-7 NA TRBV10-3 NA TGTGCCATCAGCTTCCTGGAGGGGGGTCCCTACGAGCAGTACTTC CAISFLEGGPYEQYF
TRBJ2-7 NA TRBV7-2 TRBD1 TGTGCCAGCAGCTCGGGACAGGCCACCCGCTACGAGCAGTACTTC CASSSGQATRYEQYF
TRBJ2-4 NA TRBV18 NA TGTGCCAGCTCACCACCGTCAGGCCACCAAAACATTCAGTACTTC CASSPPSGHQNIQYF
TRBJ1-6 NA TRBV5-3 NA TGTGCCAGAAGCTTGATTGCCAGAAATTCACCCCTCCACTTT CARSLIARNSPLHF
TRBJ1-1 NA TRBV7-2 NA TGTGCCAGCAGCTTAGGGAGGGAAGGTGAAGCTTTCTTT CASSLGREGEAFF
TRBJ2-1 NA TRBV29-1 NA TGCAGCGTTGAAGGAAGGGGGACATCCTACAATGAGCAGTTCTTC CSVEGRGTSYNEQFF
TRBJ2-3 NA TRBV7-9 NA TGTGCCAGCAGCTTCGCGGGACTCCCCACAGATACGCAGTATTTT CASSFAGLPTDTQYF
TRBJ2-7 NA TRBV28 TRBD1 TGTGCCAGCAGCTCCGGGACAGGGGTACACGAGCAGTACTTC CASSSGTGVHEQYF
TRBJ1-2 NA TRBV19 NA TGTGCCAGTAGTATCAATAGGGCCTATGGCTACACCTTC CASSINRAYGYTF
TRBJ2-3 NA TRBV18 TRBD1 TGTGCCAGCTCACCCCAGGGGGCTAGAACAGATACGCAGTATTTT CASSPQGARTDTQYF
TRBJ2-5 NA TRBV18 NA TGTGCCAGCTCACCACGGACCTCGGAGACCCAGTACTTC CASSPRTSETQYF
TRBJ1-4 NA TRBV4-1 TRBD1 TGCGCCAGCAGCCTCGACAGGGGTGAGGAAAAACTGTTTTTT CASSLDRGEEKLFF
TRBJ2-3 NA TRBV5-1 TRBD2 TGCGCCAGCAGCTTGGGGACTAGCGGGGCAGATACGCAGTATTTT CASSLGTSGADTQYF
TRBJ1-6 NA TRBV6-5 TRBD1 TGTGCCACCTCTACGGGACAGGGGAATTCACCCCTCCACTTT CATSTGQGNSPLHF
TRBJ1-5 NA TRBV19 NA TGTGCCAGTAGTGCACAAGTGAATCAGCCCCAGCATTTT CASSAQVNQPQHF
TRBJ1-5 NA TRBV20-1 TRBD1 TGCAGTGCTGCGACAGGGGTGGCCCAGCATTTT CSAATGVAQHF
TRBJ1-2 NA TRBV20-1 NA TGCAGTACTAGAGAAGACTATGGCTACACCTTC CSTREDYGYTF
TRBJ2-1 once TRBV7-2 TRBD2 TGTGCCAGCAGCTTGAGGTCCGCGGGGGTGACGGGTGAGCAGTTCTTC CASSLRSAGVTGEQFF
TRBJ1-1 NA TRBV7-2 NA TGTGCCAGCGAACTCAGGGGCCTTAATGCTGAAGCTTTCTTT CASELRGLNAEAFF
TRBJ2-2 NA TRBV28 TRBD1 TGTGCCAGCAGTTCTCGGGACAGGGGTGGCGGGGAGCTGTTTTTT CASSSRDRGGGELFF
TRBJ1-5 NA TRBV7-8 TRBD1 TGTGCCAGCAGCTTCAGGGGGTCAAATCAGCCCCAGCATTTT CASSFRGSNQPQHF
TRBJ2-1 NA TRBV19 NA TGTGCCAGTAGTATTACCGGGGCGACCTACAATGAGCAGTTCTTC CASSITGATYNEQFF
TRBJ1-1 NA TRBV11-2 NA TGTGCCAGCAGCTTAGCGTCAGGGAACACTGAAGCTTTCTTT CASSLASGNTEAFF
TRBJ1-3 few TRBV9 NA TGTGCCAGCAGCGTATTAGGGAACACCATATATTTT CASSVLGNTIYF
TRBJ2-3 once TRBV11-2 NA TGTGCCAGCAGCCATGACCAGGGAACGCAGTATTTT CASSHDQGTQYF
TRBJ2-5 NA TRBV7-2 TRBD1 TGTGCCAGCGGGACAGGGGACGTCGAGACCCAGTACTTC CASGTGDVETQYF
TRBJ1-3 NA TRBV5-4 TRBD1 TGTGCCAGCAGCGGACCGGGACAGAGAAACACCATATATTTT CASSGPGQRNTIYF
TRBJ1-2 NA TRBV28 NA TGTGCCAGCAGTTTAAAGTTGGGACAAGGCATGGGGGGCTACACCTTC CASSLKLGQGMGGYTF
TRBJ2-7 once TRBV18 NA TGTGCCAGCTCACCACCTCAGGGGTCAGAGCAGTACTTC CASSPPQGSEQYF
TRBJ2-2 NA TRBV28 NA TGTGCCAGCAGTTTTCCCGACAGGATCGGGGAGCTGTTTTTT CASSFPDRIGELFF
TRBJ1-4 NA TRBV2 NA TGTGCCAGCAGTGTGGACAGCAACAATGAAAAACTGTTTTTT CASSVDSNNEKLFF
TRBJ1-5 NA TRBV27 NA TGTGCCACCTCAGTAGGTAGCAATCAGCCCCAGCATTTT CATSVGSNQPQHF
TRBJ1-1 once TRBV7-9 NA TGTGCCAGCAGCTTCCAGGTGAGGGACACTGAAGCTTTCTTT CASSFQVRDTEAFF
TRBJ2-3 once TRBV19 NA TGTGCCAGTAGTATAGATCGCCCCTCCACGCAGTATTTT CASSIDRPSTQYF
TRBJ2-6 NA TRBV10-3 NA TGTGCCATCAGTGAGTCAGGATTCGGACAGTCAGACTCTGGGGCCAACGTCCTGACTTTC CAISESGFGQSDSGANVLTF
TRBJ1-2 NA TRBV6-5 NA TGTGCCAGCAGTTACTTGGGGGCGCGTGGCTACACCTTC CASSYLGARGYTF
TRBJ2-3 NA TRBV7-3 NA TGTGCCAGCAGTGGGGGATGGCAGTTCACAGATACGCAGTATTTT CASSGGWQFTDTQYF